A single sample is the source of the 20 T cell receptor beta chains below, sequenced in a study of chemoradiotherapy in HPV16-positive cancers. The method was immunoSEQ multiplex PCR; TCRdb's version includes in-frame clones alone and lacks a portion of them. The profile shows over 900 clones, 80% to 95% of them singletons. The material was tumor tissue, obtained from a patient who underwent chemoradiotherapy. These receptors were taken from a human donor with HPV-associated anogenital cancer.

This clone has a handful of counts. J is TRBJ2-5 and V is TRBV4-3; a possible D gene is TRBD1 (5 bases). The ends were cut back, 1 base at V and 5 bases at J, with 14 bases in the middle. Germline assignment: CDR1 LGHNA and CDR2 YSLEER. CDR3 length: 15 residues. The CDR3 bases are TGCGCCAGCAGCCAAGTAGGGGCAGGGTTGGAGACCCAGTACTTC. Translating gives CASSQVGAGLETQYF.

The chain couples TRBV6-4 to TRBJ2-2, with D hard to call. CDR3 length: 14 residues. Germline V gives CDR1 MRHNA, CDR2 SNTAGT. V was trimmed by 2 bases and J by 0 bases, leaving 4 bases between them. The CDR3 is CASSDGTNTGELFF. The CDR3 DNA reads as TGTGCCAGCAGTGACGGGACGAACACCGGGGAGCTGTTTTTT.

The gene calls are TRBV19 and TRBJ2-7, with 7 bases aligning to TRBD2. Germline CDR1 and CDR2: LNHDA and SQIVND (reference sequence). V trimming: 5 bases; J trimming: 3 bases; junction bases outside the gene matches: 13. This CDR3 has 16 residues. The CDR3 sequence: CASSPRGGSGGYEQYF. The CDR3 DNA sequence: TGTGCCAGTAGTCCACGGGGCGGGAGTGGGGGCTACGAGCAGTACTTC.

This clone was seen only once. This chain uses TRBV6-4 with TRBJ2-1; 10 bases align to TRBD2. The germline V gene has CDR1 MRHNA and CDR2 SNTAGT. After removal of 4 bases from V and 9 bases from J, the junction contained 9 bases not matched to a gene. This CDR3 is 15 amino acids long. CDR3 in amino acids: CASSGLAGEVREQFF. In nucleotides, the CDR3 is TGTGCCAGCAGTGGCCTAGCGGGAGAGGTGCGTGAGCAGTTCTTC.

In regard to this clone: Other DNA sequences from this sample encode an identical CDR3 as well. This sequence joins TRBV2 and TRBJ1-2, with D uncertain. V shed 2 bases and J shed 4 bases, with 5 bases lying between them. CDR1 and CDR2 from the germline V gene are SNHLY and FYNNEI. CDR3 length equals 12 residues. In DNA, the CDR3 is TGTGCCAGCAGTGAATTTATCTATGGCTACACCTTC. This codes for CASSEFIYGYTF.

V and J are TRBV28 and TRBJ1-5; D unresolved. CDR3 length: 12 amino acids. Germline CDR1 MDHEN, CDR2 SYDVKM. Trimming cost V 2 bases and J 7 bases, with 6 bases left between them. CDR3 sequence reads: CASSLGGQPQHF. CDR3 sequence (DNA): TGTGCCAGCAGTTTAGGAGGGCAGCCCCAGCATTTT.

This chain connects TRBV18 to TRBJ1-1; a weak D match, TRBD1 (5 bases). Germline values: CDR1 KGHSH, CDR2 LQKENI. The CDR3 is made up of 15 amino acids. V lost 8 bases, J lost 2 bases, and 18 bases lay in between. The chain's CDR3 is CASRRPFGGNTEAFF. CDR3 nucleotide sequence: TGTGCCAGCCGACGGCCCTTTGGGGGAAACACTGAAGCTTTCTTT.

The rearrangement joins TRBV6-4 to TRBJ1-5, with D unresolved. The V end lost 2 bases, the J end lost 6 bases, and 11 bases lay between the germline ends. The germline V gene encodes CDR1 MRHNA and CDR2 SNTAGT. The CDR3 has 14 residues. DNA for the CDR3: TGTGCCAGCAGTGACAGGGAAGGTGGTCAGCCCCAGCATTTT. Its protein is CASSDREGGQPQHF.

V gene TRBV25-1 combines with J gene TRBJ2-4; a weak D match, TRBD1 (5 bases). Per the germline V gene, CDR1 is MGHDK and CDR2 is SYGVNS. Trimming pared 1 base from V and 3 bases from J, leaving 13 bases between. The CDR3 covers 16 residues. The CDR3 nucleotides read TGTGCCAGCAGTGAATGGATCTTCGACAGCAAAAACATTCAGTACTTC. The encoded protein is CASSEWIFDSKNIQYF.

The gene calls are TRBV6-1 and TRBJ2-6; no clear D gene. The CDR3 runs 15 residues. V was clipped by 1 base and J by 0 bases, with 4 bases between them. CDR1 and CDR2 (germline): MNHNS, SASEGT. The CDR3 DNA reads TGTGCCAGCAGTGAAGTCCTCTCTGGGGCCAACGTCCTGACTTTC. It yields the protein CASSEVLSGANVLTF.

This chain uses TRBV7-2 with TRBJ1-5; a possible D gene is TRBD1 (6 bases). Trimming pared 1 base from V and 5 bases from J, leaving 18 bases between. The CDR3 has 17 residues. CDR1 SGHTA and CDR2 FQGNSA come from the germline V gene. The CDR3 region has the DNA TGTGCCAGCAGCTTAGAATGGGCGGGGGGCCCCGATCAGCCCCAGCATTTT. As protein: CASSLEWAGGPDQPQHF.

The chain combines TRBV28 with TRBJ1-1, with a possible D match to TRBD1 (5 bases). Trimming shortened V by 5 bases and J by 6 bases, and 19 bases separated the two germline ends. This CDR3 has 15 amino acids. Germline V lookup: CDR1 MDHEN, CDR2 SYDVKM. CDR3: CASSPAGGRGAEAFF. CDR3 sequence (DNA): TGTGCCAGCAGTCCAGCGGGGGGTAGGGGCGCTGAAGCTTTCTTT. The entire variable domain, with the rest obtained from reference TRBV28 and TRBJ1-1, is as follows: DVKVTQSSRYLVKRTGEKVFLECVQDMDHENMFWYRQDPGLGLRLIYFSYDVKMKEKGDIPEGYSVSREKKERFSLILESASTNQTSMYLCASSPAGGRGAEAFFGQGTRLTVV.

The table lists this clone with a count of one. The genes are TRBV7-8 and TRBJ2-7; a weak D match, TRBD1 (5 bases). Germline V lookup: CDR1 SGHVS, CDR2 FQNEAQ. The CDR3 covers 14 residues. Trimming removed 2 bases at V and 4 bases at J, with 12 bases between. This CDR3 reads CASSLMTELYEQYF. CDR3 DNA sequence: TGTGCCAGCAGCTTAATGACAGAATTATACGAGCAGTACTTC.

The V and J genes are TRBV28 and TRBJ2-7, with TRBD2 identical over 7 bases. The CDR3 has 13 amino acids. With 7 bases clipped from V and 3 bases from J, the junction kept 6 bases outside the gene matches. The germline CDR1 and CDR2 sequences are MDHEN and SYDVKM. CDR3 in DNA: TGTGCCAGCATCGGGGGGACCAACTACGAGCAGTACTTC. It encodes CASIGGTNYEQYF.

The rearrangement joins TRBV6-6 to TRBJ1-1; D unresolved. The CDR3 covers 16 residues. V was shortened by 2 bases and J by 6 bases, with 19 bases between the two germline ends. Germline CDR1 MNHNY, CDR2 SVGAGI (reference sequence). DNA of the CDR3: TGTGCCAGCAGTTACCGTCCCGGGGAGGGCGGGGCTGAAGCTTTCTTT. As protein: CASSYRPGEGGAEAFF.

The genes are TRBV28 and TRBJ1-2, with D tentatively TRBD1 (5 bases). CDR3 size: 15 residues. V shed 5 bases and J shed 4 bases, with 17 bases lying between them. Germline CDR1 reads MDHEN; CDR2 reads SYDVKM. The CDR3 DNA is TGTGCCAGCAGTCGTCCGAGGGGCATCAGCTATGGCTACACCTTC. It yields the protein CASSRPRGISYGYTF.

The CDR3 sequence: CASSLDGGRHEQYF. CDR3 nucleotide sequence: TGTGCCAGCAGCTTAGACGGGGGGCGTCACGAGCAGTACTTC. The chain couples TRBV7-9 to TRBJ2-7, with TRBD2 as a possible D gene (7 bases). This CDR3 region has 14 residues. Trimming took off 1 base at V and 5 bases at J, with 12 bases between the two ends. Germline CDR1 reads SEHNR; CDR2 reads FQNEAQ (reference sequence).

The rearrangement joins TRBV18 to TRBJ1-1; possible D gene TRBD1, 6 bases. The germline V gene encodes CDR1 KGHSH and CDR2 LQKENI. Deletions cut 5 bases from V and 2 bases from J, with 15 bases between. This CDR3 spans 15 amino acids. The CDR3 DNA reads TGTGCCAGCTCAACTTATACAGGGATTAACACTGAAGCTTTCTTT. It specifies CASSTYTGINTEAFF.

The chain uses TRBV23-1 and TRBJ2-5; D might be TRBD1 (6 bases). TRBV23-1 is annotated as an ORF whose role is uncertain. The CDR3 covers 16 residues. V shed 2 bases and J shed 5 bases, with 18 bases lying between them. The CDR3 sequence is CASSQERQGSNETQYF. The CDR3 DNA reads TGCGCCAGCAGTCAAGAAAGGCAGGGGTCGAACGAGACCCAGTACTTC.

The J gene is TRBJ1-2, the V gene TRBV7-2; 8 nucleotides align to TRBD1. CDR1 and CDR2 (germline): SGHTA, FQGNSA. This CDR3 has 15 amino acids. The ends lost 5 bases at V and 6 bases at J; junction bases unmatched: 11. The CDR3 DNA sequence: TGTGCCAGCAGCCCTGACTTGGACAGGGTTGATGGCTACACCTTC. Its translation: CASSPDLDRVDGYTF.